This T cell receptor beta chain comes out of a study of blood T cell repertoires in COVID-19. Study-level information: Whether acute or convalescent, the COVID-19 samples came from the United States, Italy and Spain. PBMCs, B-cell-depleted T cells, or T cells provided the cDNA or gDNA that made up the material.

Original processing methods: Nucleated cell counts were estimated from reference gene primer amplification. Assay used: immunoSEQ multiplex PCR; TCRdb lists only in-frame clones, some missing. The V and J calls and clone size come from that table; D and trimming were worked out from the DNA. This table has 200,000 to 250,000 clones, 80% to 90% appearing once. Trimming left V 3 bases short and J 3 bases short, with 11 bases between. Germline CDR1 DFQATT, CDR2 SNEGSKA (reference sequence). The CDR3 sequence is 13 residues long. Participant ages covered about 18 to 95 years across around 25 US areas. The sequence came from a woman in her twenties or thirties who had been exposed to COVID-19. The sequenced sample consisted of PBMCs or T cells enriched from blood (not recorded which). The chain has TRBV20-1 and TRBJ1-1, with D possibly being TRBD1 (6 bases). CDR3 bases: TGCAGTGCTAGTAGGGGGAAAGACACTGAAGCTTTCTTT. As protein: CSASRGKDTEAFF.